Detailed here is one TCR beta chain. This record comes from a study of blood T cell repertoires in COVID-19. Study at large: PBMCs, B-cell-depleted T cells, or T cells were the source of the cDNA or gDNA that made up the material.

Germline V gives CDR1 SGHTS, CDR2 YDEGEE. Trimming shortened V by 1 base and J by 3 bases, and 10 bases separated the two germline ends. CDR3 size: 14 residues. A PCR-confirmed or clinician-diagnosed COVID-19 case had contacted exposed participants within 2 weeks of entry. Authors' methods: Reference gene primer amplification gave estimated nucleated cell counts. Profiling relied on immunoSEQ multiplex PCR, and the TCRdb table lists in-frame clones only, not all of them. V and J calls and clone size are copied from that table; D and trimming were computed from the DNA. The table includes some 320,000 clones, around 92% detected once.

Sequenced material: PBMCs or T cells enriched from blood (not recorded which). The chain joins TRBV5-8 to TRBJ2-5, with D maybe TRBD1 (5 bases). This sequence originates from a woman between 50 and 59 years old who had been exposed to COVID-19. In DNA form, the CDR3 reads TGTGCCAGCAGCTTGTGGGGCACAGAAGAGACCCAGTACTTC. It yields the protein CASSLWGTEETQYF.